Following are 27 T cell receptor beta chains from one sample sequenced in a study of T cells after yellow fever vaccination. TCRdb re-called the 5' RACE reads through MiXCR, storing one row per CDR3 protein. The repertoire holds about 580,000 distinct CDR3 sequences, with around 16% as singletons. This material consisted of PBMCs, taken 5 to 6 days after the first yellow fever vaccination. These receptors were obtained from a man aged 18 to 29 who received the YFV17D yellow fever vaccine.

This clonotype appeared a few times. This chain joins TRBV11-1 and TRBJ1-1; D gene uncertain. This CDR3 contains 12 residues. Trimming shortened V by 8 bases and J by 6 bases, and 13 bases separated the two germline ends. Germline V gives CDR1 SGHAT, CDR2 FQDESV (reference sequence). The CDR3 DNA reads TGTGCCAGCTCCATCGTTAGAGCTGAAGCTTTCTTT. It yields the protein CASSIVRAEAFF.

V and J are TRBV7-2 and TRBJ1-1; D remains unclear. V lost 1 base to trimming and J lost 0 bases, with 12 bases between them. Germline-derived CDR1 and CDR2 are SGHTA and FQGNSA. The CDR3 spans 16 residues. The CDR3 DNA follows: TGTGCCAGCAGCTTAGGGGGTGCGGGCATGAACACTGAAGCTTTCTTT. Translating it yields CASSLGGAGMNTEAFF.

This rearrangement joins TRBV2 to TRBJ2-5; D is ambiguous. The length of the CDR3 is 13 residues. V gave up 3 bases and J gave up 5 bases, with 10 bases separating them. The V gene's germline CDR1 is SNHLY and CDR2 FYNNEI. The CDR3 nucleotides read TGTGCCAGCAGTGATGCGTCGCGGGAGACCCAGTACTTC. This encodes CASSDASRETQYF.

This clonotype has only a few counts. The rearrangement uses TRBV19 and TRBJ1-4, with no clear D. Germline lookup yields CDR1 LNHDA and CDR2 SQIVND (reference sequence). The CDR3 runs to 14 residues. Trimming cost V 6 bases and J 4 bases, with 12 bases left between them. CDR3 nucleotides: TGTGCCAGTAGAACGTACAGCGTTAATGAAAAACTGTTTTTT. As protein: CASRTYSVNEKLFF.

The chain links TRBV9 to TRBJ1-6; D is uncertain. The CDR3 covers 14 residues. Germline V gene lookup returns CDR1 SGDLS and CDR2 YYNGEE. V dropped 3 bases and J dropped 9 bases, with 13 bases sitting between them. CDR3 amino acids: CASSDGEGFSPLHF. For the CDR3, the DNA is TGTGCCAGCAGCGACGGAGAGGGATTTTCACCCCTCCACTTT.

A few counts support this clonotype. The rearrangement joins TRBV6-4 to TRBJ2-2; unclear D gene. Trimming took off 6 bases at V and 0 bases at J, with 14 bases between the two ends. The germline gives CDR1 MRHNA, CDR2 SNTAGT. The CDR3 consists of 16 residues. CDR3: CASSSNPSPNTGELFF. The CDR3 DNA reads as TGTGCCAGCAGCTCCAACCCGAGTCCGAACACCGGGGAGCTGTTTTTT.

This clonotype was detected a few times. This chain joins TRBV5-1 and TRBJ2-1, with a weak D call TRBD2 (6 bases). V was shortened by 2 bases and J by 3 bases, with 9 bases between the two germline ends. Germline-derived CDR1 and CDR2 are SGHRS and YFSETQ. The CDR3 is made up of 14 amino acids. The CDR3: CASSFSGIYNEQFF. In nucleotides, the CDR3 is TGCGCCAGCAGCTTTAGCGGAATCTACAATGAGCAGTTCTTC.

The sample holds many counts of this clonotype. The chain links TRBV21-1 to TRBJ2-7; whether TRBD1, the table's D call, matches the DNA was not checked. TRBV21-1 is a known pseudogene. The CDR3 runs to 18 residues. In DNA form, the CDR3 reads TGTGCCAGCAGCAAATGGCGGTACCGGGACAGGGGTATCTACGAGCAGTACTTC. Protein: CASSKWRYRDRGIYEQYF.

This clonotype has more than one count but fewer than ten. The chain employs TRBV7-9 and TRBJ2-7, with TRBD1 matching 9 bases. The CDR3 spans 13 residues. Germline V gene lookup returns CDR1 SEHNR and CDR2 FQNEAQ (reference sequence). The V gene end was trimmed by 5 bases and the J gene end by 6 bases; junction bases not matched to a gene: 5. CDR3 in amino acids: CASSPGTGLEQYV. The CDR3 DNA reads TGTGCCAGCAGCCCCGGGACAGGGCTCGAGCAGTACGTC.

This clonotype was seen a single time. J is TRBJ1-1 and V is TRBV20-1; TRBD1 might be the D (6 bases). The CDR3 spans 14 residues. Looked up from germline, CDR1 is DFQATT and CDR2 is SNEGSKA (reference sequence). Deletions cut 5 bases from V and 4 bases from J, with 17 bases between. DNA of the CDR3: TGCAGTGCTTTCCTACAGGGATCGAGCACTGAAGCTTTCTTT. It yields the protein CSAFLQGSSTEAFF.

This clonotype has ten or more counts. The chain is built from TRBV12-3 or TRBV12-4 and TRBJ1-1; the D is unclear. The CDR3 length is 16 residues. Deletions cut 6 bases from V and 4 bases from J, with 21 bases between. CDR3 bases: TGTGCCAGCAGCGGGCCGTTGGGCCCGATGGGCACTGAAGCTTTCTTT. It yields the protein CASSGPLGPMGTEAFF.

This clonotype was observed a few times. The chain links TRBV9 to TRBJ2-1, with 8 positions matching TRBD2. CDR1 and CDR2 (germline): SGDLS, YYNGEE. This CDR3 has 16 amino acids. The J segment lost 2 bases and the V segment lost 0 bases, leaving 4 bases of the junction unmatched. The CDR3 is CASSVAGGNTYNEQFF. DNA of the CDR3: TGTGCCAGCAGCGTAGCGGGGGGGAATACCTACAATGAGCAGTTCTTC.

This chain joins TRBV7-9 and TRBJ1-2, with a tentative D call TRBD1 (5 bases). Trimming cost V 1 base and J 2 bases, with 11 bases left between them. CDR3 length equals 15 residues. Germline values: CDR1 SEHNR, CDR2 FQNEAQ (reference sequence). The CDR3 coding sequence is TGTGCCAGCAGCTTAGATTCCAGGGTGAACTATGGCTACACCTTC. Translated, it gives CASSLDSRVNYGYTF.

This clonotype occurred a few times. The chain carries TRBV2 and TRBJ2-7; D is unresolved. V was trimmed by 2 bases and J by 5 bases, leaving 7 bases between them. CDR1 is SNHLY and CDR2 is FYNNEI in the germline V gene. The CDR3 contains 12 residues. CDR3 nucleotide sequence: TGTGCCAGCAGTGAATTTAGGGACGAGCAGTACTTC. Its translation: CASSEFRDEQYF.

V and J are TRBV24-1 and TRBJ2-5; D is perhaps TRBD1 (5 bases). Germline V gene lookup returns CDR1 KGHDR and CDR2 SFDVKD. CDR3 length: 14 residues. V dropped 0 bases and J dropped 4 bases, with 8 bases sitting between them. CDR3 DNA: TGTGCCACCAGTGATTTGGACAGACCAGAGACCCAGTACTTC. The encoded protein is CATSDLDRPETQYF.

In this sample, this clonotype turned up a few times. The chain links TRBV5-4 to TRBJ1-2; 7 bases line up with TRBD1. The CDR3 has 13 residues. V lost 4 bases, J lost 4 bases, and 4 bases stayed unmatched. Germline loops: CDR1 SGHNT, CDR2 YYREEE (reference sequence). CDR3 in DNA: TGTGCCAGCAGCAACCGGGACAGCTATGGCTACACCTTC. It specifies CASSNRDSYGYTF. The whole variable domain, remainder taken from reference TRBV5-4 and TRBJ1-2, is ETGVTQSPTHLIKTRGQQVTLRCSSQSGHNTVSWYQQALGQGPQFIFQYYREEENGRGNFPPRFSGLQFPNYSSELNVNALELDDSALYLCASSNRDSYGYTFGSGTRLTVV.

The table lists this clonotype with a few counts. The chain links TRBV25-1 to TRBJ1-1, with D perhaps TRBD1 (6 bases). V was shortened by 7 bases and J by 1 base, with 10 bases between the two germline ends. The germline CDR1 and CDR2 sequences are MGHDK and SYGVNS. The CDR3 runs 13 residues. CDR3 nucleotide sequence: TGTGCCAGCACCGGACAGTGGAACACTGAAGCTTTCTTT. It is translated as CASTGQWNTEAFF. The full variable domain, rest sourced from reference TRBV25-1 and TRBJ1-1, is EADIYQTPRYLVIGTGKKITLECSQTMGHDKMYWYQQDPGMELHLIHYSYGVNSTEKGDLSSESTVSRIRTEHFPLTLESARPSHTSQYLCASTGQWNTEAFFGQGTRLTVV.

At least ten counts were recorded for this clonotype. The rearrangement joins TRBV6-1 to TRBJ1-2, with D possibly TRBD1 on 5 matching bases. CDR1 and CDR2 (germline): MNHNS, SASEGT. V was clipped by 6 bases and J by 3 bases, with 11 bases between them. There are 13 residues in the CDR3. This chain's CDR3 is CASSPGGYYGYTF. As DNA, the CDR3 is TGTGCCAGCAGCCCCGGGGGATACTATGGCTACACCTTC.

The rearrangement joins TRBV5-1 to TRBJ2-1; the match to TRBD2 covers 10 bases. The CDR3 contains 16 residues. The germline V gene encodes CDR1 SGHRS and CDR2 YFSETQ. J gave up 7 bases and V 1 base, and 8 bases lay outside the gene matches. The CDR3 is CASSLPASGGGNEQFF. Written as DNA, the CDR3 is TGCGCCAGCAGCTTGCCCGCTAGCGGGGGAGGGAATGAGCAGTTCTTC.

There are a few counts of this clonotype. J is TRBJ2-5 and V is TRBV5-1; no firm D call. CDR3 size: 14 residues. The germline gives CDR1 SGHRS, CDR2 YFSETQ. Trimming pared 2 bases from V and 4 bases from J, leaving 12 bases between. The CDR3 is CASSFDTRGETQYF. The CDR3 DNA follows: TGCGCCAGCAGCTTTGACACCCGTGGAGAGACCCAGTACTTC.

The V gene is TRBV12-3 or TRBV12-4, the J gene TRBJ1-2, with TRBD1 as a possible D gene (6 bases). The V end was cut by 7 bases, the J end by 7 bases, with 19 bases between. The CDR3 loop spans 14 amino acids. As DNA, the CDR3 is TGTGCCAGCACCCCTGGGGGGCTTCGGTTTGGCTACACCTTC. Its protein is CASTPGGLRFGYTF.

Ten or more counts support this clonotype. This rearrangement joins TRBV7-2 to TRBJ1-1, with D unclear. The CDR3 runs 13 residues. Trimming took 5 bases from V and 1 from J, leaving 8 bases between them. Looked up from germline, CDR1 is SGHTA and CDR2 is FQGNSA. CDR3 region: CASSAGPNTEAFF. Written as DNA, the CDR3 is TGTGCCAGCAGCGCTGGACCGAACACTGAAGCTTTCTTT.

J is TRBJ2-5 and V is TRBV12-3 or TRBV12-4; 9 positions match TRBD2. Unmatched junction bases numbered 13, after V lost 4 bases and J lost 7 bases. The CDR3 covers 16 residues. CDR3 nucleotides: TGTGCCAGCAGTTCAGTGAAGCGGGGGGCACAATGGACCCAGTACTTC. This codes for CASSSVKRGAQWTQYF.

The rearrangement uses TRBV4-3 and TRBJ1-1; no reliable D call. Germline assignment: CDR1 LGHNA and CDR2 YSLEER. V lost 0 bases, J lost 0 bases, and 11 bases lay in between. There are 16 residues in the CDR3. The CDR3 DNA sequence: TGCGCCAGCAGCCAAGATTGGGCAACCTTGAACACTGAAGCTTTCTTT. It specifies CASSQDWATLNTEAFF.

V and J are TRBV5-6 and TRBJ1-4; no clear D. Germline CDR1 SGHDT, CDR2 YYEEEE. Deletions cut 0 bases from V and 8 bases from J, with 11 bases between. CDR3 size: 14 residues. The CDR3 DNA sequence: TGTGCCAGCAGCTTGGCACAGTATGGCGAAAAACTGTTTTTT. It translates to CASSLAQYGEKLFF.

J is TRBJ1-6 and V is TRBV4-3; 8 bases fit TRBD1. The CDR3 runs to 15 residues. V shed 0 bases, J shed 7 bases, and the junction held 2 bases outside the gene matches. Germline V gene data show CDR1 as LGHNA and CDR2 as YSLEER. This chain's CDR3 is CASSQDHRGNSPLHF. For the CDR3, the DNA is TGCGCCAGCAGCCAAGATCACAGGGGGAATTCACCCCTCCACTTT.

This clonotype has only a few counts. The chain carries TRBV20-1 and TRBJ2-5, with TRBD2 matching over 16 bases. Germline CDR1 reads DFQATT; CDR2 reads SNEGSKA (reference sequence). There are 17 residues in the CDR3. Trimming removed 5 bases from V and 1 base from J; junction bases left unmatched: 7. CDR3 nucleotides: TGCAGTGCTTCGAGGGGACTAGCGGGGGGGCTCCAAGAGACCCAGTACTTC. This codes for CSASRGLAGGLQETQYF.